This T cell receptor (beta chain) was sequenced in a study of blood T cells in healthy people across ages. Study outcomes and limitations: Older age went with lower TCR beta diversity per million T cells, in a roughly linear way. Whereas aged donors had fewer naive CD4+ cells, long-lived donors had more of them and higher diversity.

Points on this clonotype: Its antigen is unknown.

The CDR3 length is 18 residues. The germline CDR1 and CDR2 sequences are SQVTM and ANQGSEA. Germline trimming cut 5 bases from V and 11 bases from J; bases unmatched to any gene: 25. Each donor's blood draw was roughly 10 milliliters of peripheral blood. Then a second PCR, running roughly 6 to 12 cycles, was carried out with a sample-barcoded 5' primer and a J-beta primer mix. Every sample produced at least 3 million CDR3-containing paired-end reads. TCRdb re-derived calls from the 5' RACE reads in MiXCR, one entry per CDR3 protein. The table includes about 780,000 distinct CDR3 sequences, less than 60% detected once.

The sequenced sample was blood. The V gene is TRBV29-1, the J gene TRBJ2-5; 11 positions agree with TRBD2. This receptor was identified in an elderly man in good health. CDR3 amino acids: CSVISEGEKLAGVNEQYF. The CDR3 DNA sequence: TGCAGCGTTATCTCGGAGGGTGAGAAACTAGCGGGAGTAAATGAGCAGTACTTC.